This T cell receptor (beta chain) was captured by sequencing in a study of early T cells in non-severe SARS-CoV-2 infection. Trimming took off 7 bases at V and 8 bases at J, with 14 bases between the two ends. This CDR3 is built from 12 residues. TCRdb re-called the 5' RACE reads through MiXCR, storing one row per CDR3 protein. The top ten hold 4.2% of the sample, which has 50,000 to 65,000 distinct CDR3 sequences, roughly 9.2% seen once. The V gene is TRBV12-3 or TRBV12-4, the J gene TRBJ1-2; D unclear. The receptor's source is an adult who was a healthcare worker with PCR-confirmed SARS-CoV-2 infection or an uninfected control (not recorded which). Sequenced input: whole blood. The CDR3 DNA follows: TGTGCCAGCACCTTGGGTCTCAGCGGCTACACCTTC. Translated: CASTLGLSGYTF.